Listed below are T cell receptor beta chains from one sample, sequenced in a study of T cell changes during pregnancy in multiple sclerosis. Sequenced by immunoSEQ multiplex PCR; TCRdb stores in-frame clones only, minus some. Altogether roughly 50,000 clones are present, over 80% being singletons, with the ten largest covering 0.25%. Source: CD4+ T cells from peripheral blood mononuclear cells, taken in the third trimester of pregnancy. The receptors come from a female donor with multiple sclerosis, enrolled in a pregnancy study. The CDR3 runs from the conserved cysteine through the conserved F or W. D genes are given only for firm matches. Expanded clones get a size class; other rows say once, few or many, or leave the size out.

j_call clone_size v_call d_call cdr3_nt cdr3_aa
TRBJ2-7 NA TRBV5-4 TRBD2 TGTGCCAGCAGCTTGAGCGGGAGGGCCAGCGAGCAGTACTTC CASSLSGRASEQYF
TRBJ1-1 NA TRBV19 NA TGTGCCAGTAGACGGCAGGGTCCCACTGAAGCTTTCTTT CASRRQGPTEAFF
TRBJ2-6 NA TRBV7-3 NA TGTGCCAGCAGCTTAAATGCCAGGGCGAGCTCTGGGGCCAACGTCCTGACTTTC CASSLNARASSGANVLTF
TRBJ2-5 NA TRBV4-2 TRBD1 TGTGCCAGCAGCCAGATACAGGGGGTCGGTGAGACCCAGTACTTC CASSQIQGVGETQYF
TRBJ1-5 NA TRBV14 TRBD1 TGTGCCAGCAGCCAGGTGGACAGGAGTAAGAAGGATCAGCCCCAGCATTTT CASSQVDRSKKDQPQHF
TRBJ1-1 NA TRBV29-1 NA TGCAGCTTGGGACGGGGGGACACTGAAGCTTTCTTT CSLGRGDTEAFF
TRBJ1-3 NA TRBV5-1 NA TGCGCCAGCAGCTTGGCCGGGGTTGGAAACACCATATATTTT CASSLAGVGNTIYF
TRBJ1-2 NA TRBV2 TRBD1 TGTGCCAGGGAGGAAAGGGGGACAGGCAGGGGCTACACCTTC CAREERGTGRGYTF
TRBJ1-6 NA TRBV19 TRBD1 TGTGCCAGTAGTGTCGGACAGGGTTTTGGTTCACCCCTCCACTTT CASSVGQGFGSPLHF
TRBJ2-1 NA TRBV5-4 NA TGTGCCAGCAGCTTGGTGGCCTGGAGCTCCTACAATGAGCAGTTCTTC CASSLVAWSSYNEQFF
TRBJ2-2 NA TRBV4-1 NA TGCGCCAGCAGCCAGTTGCAGGGCGGCGGGGAGCTGTTTTTT CASSQLQGGGELFF
TRBJ2-1 NA TRBV7-8 NA TGTGCCAGCAGCTTAACGAGGGAGAGATACAATGAGCAGTTCTTC CASSLTRERYNEQFF
TRBJ2-5 NA TRBV28 NA TGTGCCAGCAGTTCCCACAGGCCCCAAGAGACCCAGTACTTC CASSSHRPQETQYF
TRBJ1-1 NA TRBV2 NA TGTGCCAGCAGTGAGCGGGCATTGAACCCTGAAGCTTTCTTT CASSERALNPEAFF
TRBJ2-6 NA TRBV30 NA TGTGCCTGGAGTGTACGGGGGTTCAGGGCCAACGTCCTGACTTTC CAWSVRGFRANVLTF
TRBJ1-1 once TRBV6-5 NA TGTGCCAGCAGTTCCAGGAATTTAGTGATGAACACTGAAGCTTTCTTT CASSSRNLVMNTEAFF
TRBJ2-7 NA TRBV7-2 TRBD2 TGTGCCAGCAGCCTCGATGGGACTAGCGGGAGGGGTGGCGGGCAGTACTTC CASSLDGTSGRGGGQYF
TRBJ1-2 once TRBV11-2 TRBD1 TGTGCCAGCAGCTTTATCAGGACAGGGTCCTCCTATGGCTACACCTTC CASSFIRTGSSYGYTF
TRBJ1-5 NA TRBV27 TRBD1 TGTGCCAGCAGTTCTCGGACAGGCGGCAATCAGCCCCAGCATTTT CASSSRTGGNQPQHF
TRBJ2-7 few TRBV5-4 TRBD1 TGTGCCAGCAGCCGCGGGGGACAGGGGGCCGCCGAGCAGTACTTC CASSRGGQGAAEQYF
TRBJ2-4 NA TRBV6-1 TRBD1 TGTGCCAGCAGGGAGGGGGGACAGGGTAGGAACATTCAGTACTTC CASREGGQGRNIQYF
TRBJ2-7 NA TRBV27 TRBD1 TGTGCCAGCAGCCTCCGGGACAGGGTGAGCGTGCAGTACTTC CASSLRDRVSVQYF
TRBJ1-1 NA TRBV30 NA TGTGCCTATCTCCGGACAGAGAACACTGAAGCTTTCTTT CAYLRTENTEAFF
TRBJ1-3 NA TRBV9 NA TGTGCCAGCAGCGTCGCAGGGTTATTGTCTGGAAACACCATATATTTT CASSVAGLLSGNTIYF
TRBJ2-5 once TRBV27 NA TGTGCCAGCAGTTCGAGGGGGAGGGGGGAGACCCAGTACTTC CASSSRGRGETQYF
TRBJ2-5 NA TRBV29-1 NA TGCAGCGCCCGGGGGTCCCAAGAGACCCAGTACTTC CSARGSQETQYF
TRBJ2-7 once TRBV10-1 TRBD1 TGCGCCAGACGGGACAGGGTTTTTGGCGGCTACGAGCAGTACTTC CARRDRVFGGYEQYF
TRBJ1-5 NA TRBV18 TRBD1 TGTGCCAGCTCACCAGGGACAGCTAGCAATCAGCCCCAGCATTTT CASSPGTASNQPQHF
TRBJ1-5 once TRBV19 TRBD1 TGTGCCAGCGACCCTCGGACAGGGTCCGTTCAGCCCCAGCATTTT CASDPRTGSVQPQHF
TRBJ1-6 NA TRBV9 TRBD1 TGTGCCAGCAGCGAGGGACAGGGGAGCTCCTATAATTCACCCCTCCACTTT CASSEGQGSSYNSPLHF
TRBJ1-3 once TRBV7-9 NA TGTGCCAGCAGCCCCTTAGGGGACACCATATATTTT CASSPLGDTIYF
TRBJ2-7 NA TRBV19 NA TGTGCCAGACCGAGGACCTACGAGCAGTACTTC CARPRTYEQYF
TRBJ2-2 NA TRBV29-1 NA TGCAGCGTAAAGGGGGGGACACCGAACACCGGGGAGCTGTTTTTT CSVKGGTPNTGELFF
TRBJ1-3 NA TRBV2 NA TGTGCCAGCAGCCTACAGGACACGCTTTCTGGAAACACCATATATTTT CASSLQDTLSGNTIYF
TRBJ1-2 NA TRBV27 TRBD1 TGTGCCAGCAGCTCTCTCGGACAGGGGGAAGGCTACACCTTC CASSSLGQGEGYTF
TRBJ1-2 NA TRBV29-1 NA TGCAGCGTGGGCGCCGGGATCCTCTATGGCTACACCTTC CSVGAGILYGYTF
TRBJ2-1 NA TRBV5-1 NA TGCGCCAGCAGCCCAGAAGGAGTTGCGGGAACCAATGAGCAGTTCTTC CASSPEGVAGTNEQFF
TRBJ1-2 NA TRBV18 NA TGTGCCAGCTCACTCAGCTTGAACAGGGATGTAGGCTACACCTTC CASSLSLNRDVGYTF
TRBJ2-3 NA TRBV7-3 TRBD2 TGTGCCAGCAGCAAGAACCCAAGCGGGACGTCGGATACGCAGTATTTT CASSKNPSGTSDTQYF
TRBJ1-1 NA TRBV4-1 NA TGCGCCAGCAGCCCAGGGCCCCTCCGGAACACTGAAGCTTTCTTT CASSPGPLRNTEAFF
TRBJ1-2 once TRBV6-1 NA TGTGCCAGCAGTGAAGTCAAGTCGGGTGATGGCTACACCTTC CASSEVKSGDGYTF
TRBJ1-5 once TRBV6-1 NA TGTGCCAGCAGTGAAAGGGGGGGCGGCAGGAGCAATCAGCCCCAGCATTTT CASSERGGGRSNQPQHF
TRBJ2-5 NA TRBV4-2 TRBD1 TGTGCCAGCAGCCAAGCCCGGACAGGGTACCAAGAGACCCAGTACTTC CASSQARTGYQETQYF
TRBJ1-5 NA TRBV7-9 NA TGTGCCAGCAGTCGGGGGGGGGCTAATCAGCCCCAGCATTTT CASSRGGANQPQHF
TRBJ1-1 few TRBV11-3 NA TGTGCCAGCAGCGATGGACATCCGAACACTGAAGCTTTCTTT CASSDGHPNTEAFF
TRBJ2-3 NA TRBV2 TRBD2 TGTGCCAGCAGGGAGCGACTAGCTGCTGATACGCAGTATTTT CASRERLAADTQYF